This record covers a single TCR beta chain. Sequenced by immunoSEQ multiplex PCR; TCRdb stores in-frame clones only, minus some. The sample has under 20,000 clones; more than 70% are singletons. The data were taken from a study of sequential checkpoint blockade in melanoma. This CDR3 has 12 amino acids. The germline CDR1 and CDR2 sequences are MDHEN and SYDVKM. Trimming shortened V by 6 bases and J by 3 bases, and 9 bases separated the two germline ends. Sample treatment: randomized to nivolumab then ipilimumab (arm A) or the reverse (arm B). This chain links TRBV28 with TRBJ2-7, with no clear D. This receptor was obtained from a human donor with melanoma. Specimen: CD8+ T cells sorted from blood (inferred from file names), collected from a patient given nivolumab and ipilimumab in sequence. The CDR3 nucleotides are TGTGCCAGCAGCCTAATCAACTACGAGCAGTACTTC. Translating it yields CASSLINYEQYF.